This TCR beta chain was retrieved from a study of neurological immune-mediated disorders. General observations from the study: Expansion of TCR clones was greatest in HTLV-1-associated myelopathy and smallest in multiple sclerosis, where it fell below that of healthy controls.

The cDNA was generated through 5'RACE incorporating 10-nucleotide random UMIs. From the 5' RACE reads, TCRdb called clonotypes with MiXCR, one entry per CDR3 protein. The data contain more than 25,000 distinct CDR3 sequences, about 4.1% of them singletons. V shed 0 bases, J shed 11 bases, and the junction held 12 bases outside the gene matches. CDR1 and CDR2 (germline): DFQATT, SNEGSKA (reference sequence). The CDR3 covers 14 residues. CD4+ or CD8+ T cells, about 1 million per library, were used for sorted libraries. This clonotype was seen ten or more times. What it binds is not known. The rearrangement uses TRBV20-1 and TRBJ1-2; 7 positions match TRBD1. The receptor comes from a middle-aged woman in good health. The sample was CD4+ T cells from blood. This CDR3 is CSARDPTGTASYTF. As DNA, the CDR3 is TGCAGTGCTAGAGATCCCACGGGGACAGCTTCTTACACCTTC.